These 9 T cell receptor beta chains were sequenced from one sample in a study of blood T cells in healthy people across ages. A second PCR of 7 to 11 cycles used a sample-barcoded 5' primer and a J-beta primer mix. MiXCR, run by TCRdb on the 5' RACE reads, gives a single entry per CDR3 protein. Of roughly 2 million distinct CDR3 sequences listed, roughly 49% are singletons. Sequences were obtained from blood. These receptors came from a woman between 40 and 50 years old in good health.

This clonotype was seen once. The chain uses TRBV5-1 and TRBJ1-4; 7 nucleotides line up with TRBD1. Per the germline V gene, CDR1 is SGHRS and CDR2 is YFSETQ. The V and J ends lost 0 bases and 7 bases, in that order; junction bases with no gene match: 9. The CDR3 totals 16 residues. The CDR3 protein is CASSLGSQDRTEKLFF. The DNA of the CDR3 is TGCGCCAGCAGCTTGGGCTCTCAGGACAGGACTGAAAAACTGTTTTTT.

This chain links TRBV10-3 with TRBJ1-5; TRBD1 is a possible D gene (6 bases). V was shortened by 4 bases and J by 0 bases, with 10 bases between the two germline ends. This CDR3 comprises 15 residues. From germline, CDR1 is ENHRY and CDR2 SYGVKD. The CDR3: CAISVTGYSNQPQHF. The CDR3 nucleotides are TGTGCCATCAGTGTGACAGGCTATAGCAATCAGCCCCAGCATTTT.

CDR3 sequence reads: CASSYRLAGGKINNEQFF. The CDR3, as DNA: TGTGCCAGCAGTTACCGACTGGCGGGGGGGAAGATTAACAATGAGCAGTTCTTC. The gene calls are TRBV6-2 or TRBV6-3 and TRBJ2-1; TRBD2 matches at 9 bases. Germline values: CDR1 MNHEY, CDR2 SVGEGT. The junction had 13 bases not matched to a gene; V was cut back by 2 bases and J by 5 bases. There are 18 residues in the CDR3.

The chain uses TRBV28 and TRBJ1-2, with TRBD1 matching over 7 bases. The V gene's germline CDR1 is MDHEN and CDR2 SYDVKM. The CDR3 sequence is 14 residues long. Trimming at V came to 6 bases and at J to 4 bases, leaving 8 bases not matched to a gene. CDR3 DNA: TGTGCCAGCAGACCACAGGGGAGCGGCTATGGCTACACCTTC. It encodes CASRPQGSGYGYTF.

The genes are TRBV20-1 and TRBJ1-2, with 7 bases that match TRBD1. The J segment lost 0 bases and the V segment lost 4 bases, leaving 11 bases of the junction unmatched. CDR1 is DFQATT, CDR2 SNEGSKA, per germline (reference sequence). The CDR3 loop spans 16 amino acids. Here the CDR3 DNA reads TGCAGTGCTACAGTTAATCAGGGGGGGGCTAACTATGGCTACACCTTC. Its translation is CSATVNQGGANYGYTF.

This clonotype was detected a few times. V usage is TRBV4-1 and J usage is TRBJ1-4, with 7 positions matching TRBD1. This CDR3 is 14 amino acids long. With V trimmed by 3 bases and J by 4 bases, 2 bases remained unmatched. Looked up from germline, CDR1 is MGHRA and CDR2 is YSYEKL. Here the CDR3 DNA reads TGCGCCAGCAGCCAGACAGGGATTAATGAAAAACTGTTTTTT. This translates into CASSQTGINEKLFF.

This clonotype appeared a few times. The chain has TRBV9 and TRBJ2-3; 7 bases are shared with TRBD2. Germline trimming cut 4 bases from V and 0 bases from J; bases unmatched to any gene: 11. Germline CDR1 is SGDLS and CDR2 is YYNGEE. This CDR3 is built from 17 residues. Here the CDR3 reads CASSPRGWGGSTDTQYF. DNA of the CDR3: TGTGCCAGCAGCCCCCGCGGGTGGGGGGGGAGCACAGATACGCAGTATTTT.

This sequence joins TRBV5-5 and TRBJ2-5; D may be TRBD2 (6 bases). The DNA end is more similar to TRBJ2-7, so the J call may be wrong. This CDR3 spans 14 amino acids. Germline V lookup: CDR1 SGHKS, CDR2 YYEKEE (reference sequence). The CDR3 sequence: CASSSISGEYEQYF. Written as DNA, the CDR3 is TGTGCCAGCAGCTCTATCTCGGGGGAATACGAGCAGTACTTC.

This clonotype has a handful of counts. V and J are TRBV4-2 and TRBJ2-5; no clear D gene. The CDR3 has 12 residues. Trimming removed 3 bases from V and 4 bases from J, with 6 bases in between. The germline CDR1 and CDR2 sequences are LGHNA and YNFKEQ. The CDR3 sequence: CASSQMGETQYF. CDR3 in DNA: TGTGCCAGCAGCCAGATGGGAGAGACCCAGTACTTC.